This TCR beta chain is from a study of blood T cell repertoires in COVID-19. Whole-study context: The samples span acute and convalescent COVID-19 from the United States, Italy and Spain.

The method was immunoSEQ multiplex PCR; TCRdb's version includes in-frame clones alone and lacks a portion of them. The sample has fewer than 95,000 clones, 80% to 90% seen once; the top ten hold 8% to 10%. V gave up 1 base and J gave up 4 bases; unmatched junction bases: 9. The germline V gene encodes CDR1 SEHNR and CDR2 FQNEAQ (reference sequence). The CDR3 totals 16 residues. The sequencing sample was made of peripheral blood. The chain uses TRBV7-9 and TRBJ1-1, with 7 bases identical to TRBD1. This sequence originates from a man aged 45-65 years with acute or convalescent COVID-19. Written as DNA, the CDR3 is TGTGCCAGCAGCTTAGGATCAGGGGGGCCAATCACTGAAGCTTTCTTT. This sequence encodes CASSLGSGGPITEAFF.